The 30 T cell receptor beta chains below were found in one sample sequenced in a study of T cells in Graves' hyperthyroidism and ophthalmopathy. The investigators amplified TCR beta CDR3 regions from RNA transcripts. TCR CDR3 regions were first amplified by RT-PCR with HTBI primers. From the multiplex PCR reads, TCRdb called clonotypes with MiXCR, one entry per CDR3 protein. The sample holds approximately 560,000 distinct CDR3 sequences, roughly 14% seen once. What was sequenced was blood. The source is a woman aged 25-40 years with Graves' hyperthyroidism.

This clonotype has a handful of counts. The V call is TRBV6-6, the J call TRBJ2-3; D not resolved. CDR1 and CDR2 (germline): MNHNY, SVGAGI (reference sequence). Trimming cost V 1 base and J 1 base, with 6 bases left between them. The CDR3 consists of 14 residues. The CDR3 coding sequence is TGTGCCAGCAGTTACTTTGCGGGCACAGATACGCAGTATTTT. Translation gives CASSYFAGTDTQYF.

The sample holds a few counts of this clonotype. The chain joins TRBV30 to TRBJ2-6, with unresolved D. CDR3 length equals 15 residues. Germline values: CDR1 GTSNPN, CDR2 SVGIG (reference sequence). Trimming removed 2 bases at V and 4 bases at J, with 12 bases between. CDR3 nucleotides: TGTGCCTGGAGTAGTGGGGTTTCCGGGGCCAACGTCCTGACTTTC. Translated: CAWSSGVSGANVLTF.

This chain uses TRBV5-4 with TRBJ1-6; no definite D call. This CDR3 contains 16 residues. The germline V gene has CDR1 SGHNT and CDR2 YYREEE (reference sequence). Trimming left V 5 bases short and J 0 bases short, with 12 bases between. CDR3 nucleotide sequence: TGTGCCAGCAGTCCAGGAGAGGGCTCCTATAATTCACCCCTCCACTTT. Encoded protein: CASSPGEGSYNSPLHF.

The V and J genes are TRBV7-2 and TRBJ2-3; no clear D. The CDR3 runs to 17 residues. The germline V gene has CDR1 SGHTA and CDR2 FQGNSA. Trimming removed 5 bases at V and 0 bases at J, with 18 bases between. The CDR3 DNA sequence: TGTGCCAGCAGCCGCGTCCCTCCGCTCGCTAGCACAGATACGCAGTATTTT. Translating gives CASSRVPPLASTDTQYF. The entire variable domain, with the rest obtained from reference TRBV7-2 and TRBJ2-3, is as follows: GAGVSQSPSNKVTEKGKDVELRCDPISGHTALYWYRQSLGQGLEFLIYFQGNSAPDKSGLPSDRFSAERTGGSVSTLTIQRTQQEDSAVYLCASSRVPPLASTDTQYFGPGTRLTVL.

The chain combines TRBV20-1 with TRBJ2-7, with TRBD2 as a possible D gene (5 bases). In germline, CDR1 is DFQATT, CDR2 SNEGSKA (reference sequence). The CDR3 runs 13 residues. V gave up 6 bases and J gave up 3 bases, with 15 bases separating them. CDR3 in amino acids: CSANRGLLYEQYF. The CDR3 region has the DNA TGCAGTGCAAACCGCGGACTCCTCTACGAGCAGTACTTC.

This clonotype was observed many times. CDR3 in amino acids: CASSYGLNEQFF. Written as DNA, the CDR3 is TGTGCCAGCAGCTACGGACTCAATGAGCAGTTCTTC. This chain links TRBV6-2 or TRBV6-3 with TRBJ2-1; perhaps TRBD2 as D (5 bases). This CDR3 region has 12 residues. Germline V gene data show CDR1 as MNHEY and CDR2 as SVGEGT. Trimming removed 6 bases at V and 6 bases at J, with 9 bases between.

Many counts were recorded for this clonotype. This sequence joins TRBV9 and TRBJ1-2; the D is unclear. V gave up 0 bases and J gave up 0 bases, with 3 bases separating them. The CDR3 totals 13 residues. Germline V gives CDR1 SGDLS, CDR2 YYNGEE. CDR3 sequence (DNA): TGTGCCAGCAGCGTAGAGTCTAACTATGGCTACACCTTC. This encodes CASSVESNYGYTF.

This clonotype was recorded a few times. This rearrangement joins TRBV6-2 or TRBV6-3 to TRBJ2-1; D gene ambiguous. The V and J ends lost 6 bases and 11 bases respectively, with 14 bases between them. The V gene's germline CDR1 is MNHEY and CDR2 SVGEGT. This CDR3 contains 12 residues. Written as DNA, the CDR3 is TGTGCCAGCAGGCCCCACAGTAGTCAGCAGTTCTTC. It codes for CASRPHSSQQFF.

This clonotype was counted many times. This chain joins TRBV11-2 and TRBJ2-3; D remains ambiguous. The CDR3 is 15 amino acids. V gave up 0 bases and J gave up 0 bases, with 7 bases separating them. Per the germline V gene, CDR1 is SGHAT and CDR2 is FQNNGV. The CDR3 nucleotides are TGTGCCAGCAGCTTAGAGGTGGGCAGCACAGATACGCAGTATTTT. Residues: CASSLEVGSTDTQYF.

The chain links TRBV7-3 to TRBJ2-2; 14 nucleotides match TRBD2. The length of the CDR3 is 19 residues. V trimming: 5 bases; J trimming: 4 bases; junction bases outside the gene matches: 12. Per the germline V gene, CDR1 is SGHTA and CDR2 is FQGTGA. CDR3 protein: CASSTGTSGRASGTGELFF. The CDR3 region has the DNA TGTGCCAGCAGCACCGGGACTAGCGGGAGAGCTAGCGGCACCGGGGAGCTGTTTTTT.

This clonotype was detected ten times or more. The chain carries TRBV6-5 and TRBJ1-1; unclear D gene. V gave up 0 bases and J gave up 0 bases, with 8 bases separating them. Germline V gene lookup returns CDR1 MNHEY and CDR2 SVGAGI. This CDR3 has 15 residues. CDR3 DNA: TGTGCCAGCAGTTACTCGAGGGAGATGAACACTGAAGCTTTCTTT. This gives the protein CASSYSREMNTEAFF.

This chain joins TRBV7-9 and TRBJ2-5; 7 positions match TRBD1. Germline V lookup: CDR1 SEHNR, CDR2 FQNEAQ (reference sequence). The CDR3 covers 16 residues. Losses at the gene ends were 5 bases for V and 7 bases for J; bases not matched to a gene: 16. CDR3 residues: CASSPNTDRASWTQYF. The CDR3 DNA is TGTGCCAGCAGCCCCAACACTGACAGGGCTTCGTGGACCCAGTACTTC.

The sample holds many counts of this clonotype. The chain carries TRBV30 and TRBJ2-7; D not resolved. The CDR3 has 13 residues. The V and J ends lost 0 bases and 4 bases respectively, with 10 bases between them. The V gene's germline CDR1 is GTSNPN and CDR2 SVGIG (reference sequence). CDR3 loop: CAWSVPGSYEQYF. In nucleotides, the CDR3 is TGTGCCTGGAGTGTACCGGGTTCTTACGAGCAGTACTTC.

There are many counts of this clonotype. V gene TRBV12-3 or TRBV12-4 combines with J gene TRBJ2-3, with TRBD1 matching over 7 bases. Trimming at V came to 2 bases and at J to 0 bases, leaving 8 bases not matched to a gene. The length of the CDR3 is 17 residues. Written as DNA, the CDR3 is TGTGCCAGCAGTTTAAGTACAGGGGCTACTAGCACAGATACGCAGTATTTT. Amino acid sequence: CASSLSTGATSTDTQYF.

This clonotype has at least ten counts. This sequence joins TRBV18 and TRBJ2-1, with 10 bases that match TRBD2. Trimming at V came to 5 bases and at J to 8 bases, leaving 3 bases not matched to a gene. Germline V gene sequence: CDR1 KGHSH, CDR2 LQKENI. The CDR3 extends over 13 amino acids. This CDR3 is CASSILAGDEQFF. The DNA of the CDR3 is TGTGCCAGCTCAATTCTAGCGGGAGATGAGCAGTTCTTC.

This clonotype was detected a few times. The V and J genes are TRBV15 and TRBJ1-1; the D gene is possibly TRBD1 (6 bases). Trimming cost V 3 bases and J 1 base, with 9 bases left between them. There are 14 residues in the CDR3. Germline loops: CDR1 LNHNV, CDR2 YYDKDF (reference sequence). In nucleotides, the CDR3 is TGTGCCACCAGCAGGTGGACAGCGAACACTGAAGCTTTCTTT. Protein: CATSRWTANTEAFF. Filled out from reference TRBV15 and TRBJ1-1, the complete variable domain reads DAMVIQNPRYQVTQFGKPVTLSCSQTLNHNVMYWYQQKSSQAPKLLFHYYDKDFNNEADTPDNFQSRRPNTSFCFLDIRSPGLGDTAMYLCATSRWTANTEAFFGQGTRLTVV.

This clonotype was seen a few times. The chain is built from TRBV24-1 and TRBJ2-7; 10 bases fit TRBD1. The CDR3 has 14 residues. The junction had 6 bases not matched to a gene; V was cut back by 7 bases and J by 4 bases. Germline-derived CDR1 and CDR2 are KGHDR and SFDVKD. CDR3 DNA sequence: TGTGCCACCAGCCCCGGGACAGGGGCATACGAGCAGTACTTC. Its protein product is CATSPGTGAYEQYF.

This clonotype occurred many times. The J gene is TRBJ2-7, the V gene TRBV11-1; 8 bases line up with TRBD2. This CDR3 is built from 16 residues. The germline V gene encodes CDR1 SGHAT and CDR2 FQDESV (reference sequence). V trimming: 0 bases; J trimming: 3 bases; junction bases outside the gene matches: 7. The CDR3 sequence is CASSLAAGGPLYEQYF. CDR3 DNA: TGTGCCAGCAGCTTAGCTGCGGGAGGACCCCTCTACGAGCAGTACTTC. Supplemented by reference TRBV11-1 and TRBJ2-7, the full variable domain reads EAEVAQSPRYKITEKSQAVAFWCDPISGHATLYWYRQILGQGPELLVQFQDESVVDDSQLPKDRFSAERLKGVDSTLKIQPAELGDSAMYLCASSLAAGGPLYEQYFGPGTRLTVT.

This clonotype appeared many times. The CDR3 coding sequence is TGTGCCAGCAGCTTAGCTGACCGGACAGATTACGAGCAGTACTTC. Protein product: CASSLADRTDYEQYF. The rearrangement links TRBV7-9 to TRBJ2-7; maybe TRBD1 (6 bases). The CDR3 loop spans 15 amino acids. Deletions cut 0 bases from V and 4 bases from J, with 13 bases between. The germline V gene has CDR1 SEHNR and CDR2 FQNEAQ (reference sequence).

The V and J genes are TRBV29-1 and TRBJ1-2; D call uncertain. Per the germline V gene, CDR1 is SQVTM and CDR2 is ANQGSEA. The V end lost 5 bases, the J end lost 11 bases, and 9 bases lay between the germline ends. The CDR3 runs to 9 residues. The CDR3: CSVPEGYTF. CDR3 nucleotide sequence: TGCAGCGTTCCAGAAGGTTACACCTTC.

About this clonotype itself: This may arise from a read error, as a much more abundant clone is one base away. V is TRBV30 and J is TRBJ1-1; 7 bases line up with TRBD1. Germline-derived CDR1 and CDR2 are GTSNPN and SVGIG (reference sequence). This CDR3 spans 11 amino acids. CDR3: CSWSPGQKAFF. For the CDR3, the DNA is TGTTCCTGGAGTCCGGGACAGAAAGCTTTCTTT.

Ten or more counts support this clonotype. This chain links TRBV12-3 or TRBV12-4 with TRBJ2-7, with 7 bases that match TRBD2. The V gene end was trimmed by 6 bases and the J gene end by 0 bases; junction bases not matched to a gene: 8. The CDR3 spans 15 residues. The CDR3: CASSPLATDSYEQYF. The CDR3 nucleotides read TGTGCCAGCAGCCCACTAGCGACAGACTCCTACGAGCAGTACTTC.

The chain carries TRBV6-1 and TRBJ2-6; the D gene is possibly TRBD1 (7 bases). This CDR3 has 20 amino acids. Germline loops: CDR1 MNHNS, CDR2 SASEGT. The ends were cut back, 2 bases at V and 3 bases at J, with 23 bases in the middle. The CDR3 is CASSESRGAGRFGGANVLTF. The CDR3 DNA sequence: TGTGCCAGCAGTGAATCCAGGGGGGCGGGCCGATTTGGTGGGGCCAACGTCCTGACTTTC.

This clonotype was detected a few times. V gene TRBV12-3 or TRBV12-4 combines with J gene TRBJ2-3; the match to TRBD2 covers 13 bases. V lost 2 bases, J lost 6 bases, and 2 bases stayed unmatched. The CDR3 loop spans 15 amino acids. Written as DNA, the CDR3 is TGTGCCAGCAGTTTAAGGACTAGCGGGAGTGATACGCAGTATTTT. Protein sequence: CASSLRTSGSDTQYF.

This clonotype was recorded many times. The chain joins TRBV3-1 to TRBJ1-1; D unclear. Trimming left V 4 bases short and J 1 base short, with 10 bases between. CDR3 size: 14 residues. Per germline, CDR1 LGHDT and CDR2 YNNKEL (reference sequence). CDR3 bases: TGTGCCAGCAGCCGGAACGACCCGAACACTGAAGCTTTCTTT. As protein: CASSRNDPNTEAFF.

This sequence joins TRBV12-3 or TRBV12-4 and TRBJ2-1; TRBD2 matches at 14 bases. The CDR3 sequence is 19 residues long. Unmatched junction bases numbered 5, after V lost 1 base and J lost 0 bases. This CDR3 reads CASSLGLAGGPGSYNEQFF. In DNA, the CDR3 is TGTGCCAGCAGTTTAGGACTAGCGGGAGGGCCCGGCTCCTACAATGAGCAGTTCTTC.

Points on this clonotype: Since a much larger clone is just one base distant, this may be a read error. The DNA for the CDR3 is TGTGCCAGCAGCCCCCAGGGACCGATCACAGATACGCGGTATTTT. Its translation: CASSPQGPITDTRYF. The chain carries TRBV7-2 and TRBJ2-3; tentatively, D is TRBD1 or TRBD2 (5 bases each). This CDR3 is 15 amino acids long. Germline-derived CDR1 and CDR2 are SGHTA and FQGNSA.

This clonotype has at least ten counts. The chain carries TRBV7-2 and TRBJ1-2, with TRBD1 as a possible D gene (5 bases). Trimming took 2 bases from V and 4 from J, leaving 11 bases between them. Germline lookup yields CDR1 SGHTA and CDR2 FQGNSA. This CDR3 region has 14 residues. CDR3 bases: TGTGCCAGCAGCTTACTGGGGCTCAGCTATGGCTACACCTTC. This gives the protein CASSLLGLSYGYTF.

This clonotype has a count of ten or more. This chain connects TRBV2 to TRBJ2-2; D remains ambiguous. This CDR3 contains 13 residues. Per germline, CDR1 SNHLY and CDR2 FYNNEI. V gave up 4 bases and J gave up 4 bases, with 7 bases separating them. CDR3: CASSVEGTGELFF. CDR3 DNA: TGTGCCAGCAGTGTGGAAGGCACCGGGGAGCTGTTTTTT.

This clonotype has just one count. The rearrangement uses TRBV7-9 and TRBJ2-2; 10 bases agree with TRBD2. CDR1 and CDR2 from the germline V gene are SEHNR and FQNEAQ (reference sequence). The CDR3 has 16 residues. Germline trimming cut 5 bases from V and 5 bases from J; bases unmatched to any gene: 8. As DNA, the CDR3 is TGTGCCAGCAGCCCAGAGACTAGCGGGTTGACCGGGGAGCTGTTTTTT. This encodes CASSPETSGLTGELFF.